Described below is a single T cell receptor beta chain sequence and its context. The target antigen is unknown. Germline V gene lookup returns CDR1 SQVTM and CDR2 ANQGSEA. The CDR3 covers 13 residues. The germline V and J ends were trimmed by 6 bases and 2 bases, with 10 bases remaining between them. Described time point: newly diagnosed GD, antithyroid drugs for less than 3 months. PBMC-derived RNA was used for the TCR library. Through Arm-PCR of CDR3 regions and iRepertoire HTBI primers, TCR beta libraries were built. Each CDR3 protein gets one entry after TCRdb re-called the multiplex PCR reads with MiXCR. The sample lists 550,000 to 600,000 distinct CDR3 sequences, about 16% occurring once. The sample comes from a study of regulatory T cells in long-lasting Graves disease. General study findings and limits: The study found lower TCR diversity in persistent Graves' patients than in newly diagnosed ones. There were preferences for TRBV28, TRBJ1-2 and TRBJ2-5 in persistent disease. Investigators studied peripheral blood only, not thyroid tissue.

This sample was shared with a second study, whose subject was T cells in Graves' hyperthyroidism and ophthalmopathy.

This receptor was obtained from a man between 18 and 29 years old with Graves disease. The sequenced sample was peripheral blood mononuclear cells (PBMCs), obtained at new diagnosis, from a patient treated with antithyroid drugs. The chain has TRBV29-1 and TRBJ1-4; the D gene is possibly TRBD1 (5 bases). The CDR3 region is CSVGRGTNEKLFF. Here the CDR3 DNA reads TGCAGCGTAGGCCGGGGCACTAATGAAAAACTGTTTTTT.